This T cell receptor (beta chain) comes out of a study of PD-1 blockade in classical Hodgkin lymphoma. About the study: Once every 2 weeks, patients received intravenous nivolumab at 3 mg/kg.

The study, taken as a whole, reports: Complete responders had baseline diversity similar to newly diagnosed patients. TCR diversity at baseline was reported to be reduced in newly diagnosed patients relative to healthy donors. Among the patients, those starting nivolumab under 1 year after ASCT were excluded.

Repertoires were generated with immunoSEQ multiplex PCR, while TCRdb's copy carries only in-frame clones and drops some. Of more than 9,000 clones listed, approximately 74% are singletons. The V and J ends lost 10 bases and 2 bases, in that order; junction bases with no gene match: 22. The CDR3 is 20 amino acids. Germline V lookup: CDR1 WSHSY, CDR2 SAAADI. The sample holds one count of this clone. Its antigen is still unknown. The time point: cycle 4 day 1 (C4D1), after about 6 weeks of nivolumab. Every patient experienced relapse after autologous stem cell transplantation, and brentuximab vedotin exposure varied. Purification of CD4+ T cells from thawed PBMCs was achieved by magnetic negative selection.

The rearrangement uses TRBV10-2 and TRBJ2-2, with TRBD2 matching over 10 bases. The sequences come from CD4+ T cells from blood, collected before the fourth cycle of nivolumab. This clonotype originated in a human donor with classical Hodgkin lymphoma. DNA for the CDR3: TGCGCCACCACCGGGACAGCTAGCGGGAGAAGGGGTATAAACACCGGGGAGCTGTTTTTT. Residues: CATTGTASGRRGINTGELFF.